This T cell receptor (beta chain) was identified during a study of patients and donors after allogeneic stem cell transplantation. The V and J ends lost 4 bases and 7 bases respectively, with 11 bases between them. The CDR3 loop spans 13 amino acids. Germline-derived CDR1 and CDR2 are LGHNA and YSLEER. MiXCR, run by TCRdb on the RT-PCR reads, gives a single entry per CDR3 protein. The table shows about 230,000 distinct CDR3 sequences, with roughly 15% occurring only once. This clonotype was counted a few times. Specimen: blood, either unsorted or a sorted T cell fraction (not recorded which). The chain carries TRBV4-3 and TRBJ2-1; possibly TRBD2 for D (5 bases). The sequence was obtained from a human donor who was either an allogeneic HSCT recipient or a stem cell or donor lymphocyte infusion donor (not recorded which). It is not recorded whose cells these are; they may come from a transplant donor. The CDR3 DNA is TGCGCCAGCAGCCCCATACTAGAGAATGAGCAGTTCTTC. Translated: CASSPILENEQFF.